This T cell receptor (beta chain) is from a study of cytomegalovirus exposure and HLA in healthy donors. Germline V gene data show CDR1 as SGHTA and CDR2 as FQGNSA. The CDR3 length is 18 residues. With V trimmed by 0 bases and J by 9 bases, 18 bases remained unmatched. The PCR used 60 Vbeta and 13 Jbeta primers. Assay: immunoSEQ multiplex PCR; the TCRdb copy retains only in-frame clones and omits some. Across about 120,000 clones, the top ten clones capture around 1.6% of the sample. Sequenced input: PBMCs. The chain has TRBV7-2 and TRBJ2-3, with 7 bases lining up with TRBD1. The sequence was obtained from a woman aged 40 to 50 in good health and CMV-seropositive. The CDR3 loop reads CASSLAGIGTAAAGTQYF. CDR3 DNA: TGTGCCAGCAGCTTAGCGGGCATTGGGACAGCCGCGGCAGGAACGCAGTATTTT.